These 2 T cell receptor beta chains originate from one sample sequenced in a study of blood T cell repertoires in COVID-19. The repertoire was sequenced with immunoSEQ multiplex PCR; TCRdb's copy has only in-frame clones and lacks some. The table lists a few hundred thousand clones, roughly 90% of them singletons, with less than 20% in the top ten. Sample: PBMCs or T cells enriched from blood (not recorded which). Receptors were obtained from a woman aged 30 to 39 who had recovered from COVID-19.

The chain couples TRBV7-9 to TRBJ2-1; 7 bases map to TRBD2. Trimming cost V 9 bases and J 6 bases; bases outside gene matches: 14. Germline V gives CDR1 SEHNR, CDR2 FQNEAQ (reference sequence). The CDR3 consists of 15 residues. The CDR3 sequence: CASLSSAGASNEQFF. The CDR3 bases are TGTGCCAGTCTTTCTTCGGCGGGAGCCTCCAATGAGCAGTTCTTC.

This chain joins TRBV3-1 (or the pseudogene TRBV3-2) and TRBJ1-1; D may be TRBD1 (5 bases). Germline values: CDR1 LGHDT, CDR2 YNNKEL (reference sequence). The CDR3 spans 13 residues. Trimming left V 1 base short and J 5 bases short, with 8 bases between. DNA of the CDR3: TGTGCCAGCAGCCAAGCGACAGTGACTGAAGCTTTCTTT. This encodes CASSQATVTEAFF.